The 31 T cell receptor beta chains below come from one sample, sequenced in a study of cytomegalovirus exposure and HLA in healthy donors. Both 60 Vbeta primers and 13 Jbeta primers went into the PCR. Clones were sequenced by immunoSEQ multiplex PCR, and TCRdb holds only the in-frame ones, with some missing. The repertoire consists of fewer than 200,000 clones, with about 80% occurring once and the leading ten covering 3.4%. Sequenced input: PBMCs. The receptors here all came from a man aged 40-55 years in good health and CMV-seropositive.

J is TRBJ2-7 and V is TRBV18, with TRBD2 identical over 7 bases. From germline, CDR1 is KGHSH and CDR2 LQKENI. V trimming: 5 bases; J trimming: 4 bases; junction bases outside the gene matches: 5. The CDR3 covers 13 residues. Here the CDR3 DNA reads TGTGCCAGCTCAGCTGCTAGCGGTTACGAGCAGTACTTC. As protein: CASSAASGYEQYF. The full variable domain, in which reference TRBV18 and TRBJ2-7 provide the parts outside the CDR3, is NAGVMQNPRHLVRRRGQEARLRCSPMKGHSHVYWYRQLPEEGLKFMVYLQKENIIDESGMPKERFSAEFPKEGPSILRIQQVVRGDSAAYFCASSAASGYEQYFGPGTRLTVT.

The gene calls are TRBV27 and TRBJ1-5, with 9 bases matching TRBD1. V shed 8 bases, J shed 2 bases, and the junction held 19 bases outside the gene matches. Per germline, CDR1 MNHEY and CDR2 SMNVEV (reference sequence). The CDR3 sequence is 19 residues long. CDR3 nucleotide sequence: TGTGCCAGCCCACCCCCCAGCAACAGGGGGCGAGTGGGCAATCAGCCCCAGCATTTT. Translating it yields CASPPPSNRGRVGNQPQHF.

V is TRBV7-8 and J is TRBJ1-2; 7 nucleotides agree with TRBD1. Germline V gives CDR1 SGHVS, CDR2 FQNEAQ. The CDR3 has 17 amino acids. Losses at the gene ends were 1 base for V and 0 bases for J; bases not matched to a gene: 8. CDR3 bases: TGTGCCAGCAGCTTAGTCAGGGGGATTAAAACTAACTATGGCTACACCTTC. This sequence encodes CASSLVRGIKTNYGYTF.

The chain uses TRBV25-1 and TRBJ2-1, with 14 bases identical to TRBD2. CDR1 and CDR2 (germline): MGHDK, SYGVNS. The CDR3 runs to 15 residues. V shed 4 bases and J 7 bases; nucleotides not matched to a gene: 3. This CDR3 is CASSGGLAGANEQFF. In DNA, the CDR3 is TGTGCCAGCAGTGGGGGACTAGCGGGGGCGAATGAGCAGTTCTTC.

The gene calls are TRBV2 and TRBJ1-2; perhaps TRBD1 as D (6 bases). V lost 7 bases and J lost 8, with 20 bases in between. The CDR3 runs 14 residues. Germline assignment: CDR1 SNHLY and CDR2 FYNNEI. CDR3 loop: CASTQRQAPRGYTF. The CDR3 DNA reads as TGTGCCAGCACGCAAAGACAGGCCCCGCGGGGCTACACCTTC.

This sequence joins TRBV5-8 and TRBJ1-1; TRBD1 might be the D (5 bases). The V end lost 4 bases, the J end lost 1 base, and 11 bases lay between the germline ends. CDR3 size: 14 residues. Germline CDR1 reads SGHTS; CDR2 reads YDEGEE. DNA of the CDR3: TGTGCCAGCAGCCCCCGGGGGGGGAACACTGAAGCTTTCTTT. Translated, it gives CASSPRGGNTEAFF.

The chain has TRBV21-1 and TRBJ1-5; the tabulated D call, TRBD1, remains unverified against the DNA. TRBV21-1 is reported as a pseudogene. The CDR3 extends over 16 amino acids. DNA of the CDR3: TGTGCCAGCAGCAAGGGGACAGGGGGCTTCGAGCAGCCCCAGCATTTT. Protein sequence: CASSKGTGGFEQPQHF.

This clone has more than one count but fewer than ten. One end of the junction is discordant with germline, which a read error may explain. The genes are TRBV2 and TRBJ1-3; weak D call: TRBD1 (6 bases). Germline CDR1 SNHLY, CDR2 FYNNEI. The CDR3 runs 13 residues. CDR3 coding DNA: TGTGCCAGCAGTGAATTCTTAGGGACACTAACCCGTTTT. It yields the protein CASSEFLGTLTRF.

This chain uses TRBV6-5 with TRBJ2-3, with unresolved D. The V end was cut by 8 bases, the J end by 4 bases, with 10 bases between. The CDR3 loop spans 12 amino acids. Germline-derived CDR1 and CDR2 are MNHEY and SVGAGI. The CDR3 sequence: CASGPLADTQYF. As DNA, the CDR3 is TGTGCCAGCGGGCCGTTGGCAGATACGCAGTATTTT.

The chain joins TRBV13 to TRBJ2-5, with 8 bases lining up with TRBD2. Trimming removed 5 bases from V and 5 bases from J; junction bases left unmatched: 13. CDR1 and CDR2 (germline): PRHDT, FYEKMQ (reference sequence). The CDR3 consists of 16 residues. As DNA, the CDR3 is TGTGCCAGCAGCCTGACTAGCGCCAGCGACAGGGAGACCCAGTACTTC. It encodes CASSLTSASDRETQYF. Based on the CDR3 plus reference TRBV13 and TRBJ2-5, the full variable domain is AAGVIQSPRHLIKEKRETATLKCYPIPRHDTVYWYQQGPGQDPQFLISFYEKMQSDKGSIPDRFSAQQFSDYHSELNMSSLELGDSALYFCASSLTSASDRETQYFGPGTRLLVL.

The gene calls are TRBV19 and TRBJ2-7; maybe TRBD1 (6 bases). The CDR3 contains 16 residues. V lost 0 bases, J lost 0 bases, and 12 bases lay in between. Germline V gene data show CDR1 as LNHDA and CDR2 as SQIVND (reference sequence). The CDR3 region has the DNA TGTGCCAGTAGTATAGATCCCGGCAGGGGCTCCTACGAGCAGTACTTC. This codes for CASSIDPGRGSYEQYF.

The chain carries TRBV7-8 and TRBJ2-7; D perhaps matches TRBD2 (6 bases). The ends were cut back, 4 bases at V and 4 bases at J, with 14 bases in the middle. Germline CDR1 is SGHVS and CDR2 is FQNEAQ. This CDR3 comprises 14 residues. The CDR3 DNA follows: TGTGCCAGCAGCTCACCGGTAGCGGATTACGAGCAGTACTTC. It codes for CASSSPVADYEQYF.

The rearrangement joins TRBV9 to TRBJ2-5; weak D call: TRBD1 (6 bases). This CDR3 region has 13 residues. Germline V gene data show CDR1 as SGDLS and CDR2 as YYNGEE. Deletions cut 3 bases from V and 1 base from J, with 7 bases between. DNA of the CDR3: TGTGCCAGCAGCGGGACAGCCCAAGAGACCCAGTACTTC. It specifies CASSGTAQETQYF.

V is TRBV4-3 and J is TRBJ1-5, with D possibly matching TRBD1 (5 bases). CDR1 is LGHNA, CDR2 YSLEER, per germline. The V gene lost 0 bases and the J gene lost 7 bases, with 13 bases spanning the gap. The CDR3 has 15 amino acids. The CDR3 is CASSQDRGQNQPQHF. The CDR3 DNA follows: TGCGCCAGCAGCCAAGATAGGGGCCAGAACCAGCCCCAGCATTTT.

The table lists this clone with a count of one. This rearrangement joins TRBV7-9 to TRBJ2-2; D gene uncertain. Germline values: CDR1 SEHNR, CDR2 FQNEAQ (reference sequence). The CDR3 is 13 residues long. Trimming took 4 bases from V and 1 from J, leaving 4 bases between them. Here the CDR3 reads CASSSGNTGELFF. DNA for the CDR3: TGTGCCAGCAGCTCAGGGAACACCGGGGAGCTGTTTTTT.

The rearrangement links TRBV27 to TRBJ2-7; 11 bases map to TRBD2. The trim removed 5 bases at V and 0 bases at J, leaving 6 bases unmatched. This CDR3 has 16 amino acids. CDR1 MNHEY and CDR2 SMNVEV come from the germline V gene (reference sequence). The CDR3 DNA is TGTGCCAGCAGTCTCCGACTAGCGGGGAGCTCCTACGAGCAGTACTTC. Protein: CASSLRLAGSSYEQYF.

The chain joins TRBV29-1 to TRBJ2-3, with D possibly matching TRBD2 (5 bases). This CDR3 is built from 14 residues. Germline CDR1 is SQVTM and CDR2 is ANQGSEA. Between the trimmed V and J ends, which lost 7 bases and 6 bases, there was a span of 20 bases. CDR3 sequence (DNA): TGCAGCGCAGGTCGGCTAGCTCCTTCGGATACGCAGTATTTT. Translating gives CSAGRLAPSDTQYF.

The genes are TRBV6-4 and TRBJ2-7; 7 bases align to TRBD1. Germline lookup yields CDR1 MRHNA and CDR2 SNTAGT. The length of the CDR3 is 13 residues. V lost 3 bases to trimming and J lost 6 bases; unmatched junction nucleotides: 5. CDR3 bases: TGTGCCAGCAGTGAACAGGGGACCTCCGAGCAGTACTTC. The encoded protein is CASSEQGTSEQYF.

V usage is TRBV14 and J usage is TRBJ2-7; D is unresolved. The length of the CDR3 is 15 residues. Deletions cut 1 base from V and 2 bases from J, with 12 bases between. CDR1 is SGHDN, CDR2 FVKESK, per germline. The CDR3 region has the DNA TGTGCCAGCAGCCAAGGGTTCATTAGCACCTACGAGCAGTACTTC. Amino acid sequence: CASSQGFISTYEQYF.

The V gene is TRBV13, the J gene TRBJ2-3; TRBD2 is a possible D gene (5 bases). The CDR3 runs to 15 residues. Germline V CDR1 and CDR2: PRHDT, FYEKMQ (reference sequence). V was pared by 5 bases and J by 2 bases, with 14 bases between. CDR3 region: CASSLGLAPTDTQYF. CDR3 DNA: TGTGCCAGCAGCCTCGGGTTAGCGCCCACAGATACGCAGTATTTT.

This clone has only a few counts. V and J are TRBV7-8 and TRBJ1-5, with no clear D. Germline CDR1 SGHVS, CDR2 FQNEAQ. The CDR3 is made up of 15 amino acids. Deletions cut 1 base from V and 0 bases from J, with 7 bases between. CDR3 sequence: CASSLGQFSNQPQHF. CDR3 DNA sequence: TGTGCCAGCAGCTTAGGACAATTTAGCAATCAGCCCCAGCATTTT. Filled out from reference TRBV7-8 and TRBJ1-5, the complete variable domain reads GAGVSQSPRYKVAKRGQDVALRCDPISGHVSLFWYQQALGQGPEFLTYFQNEAQLDKSGLPSDRFFAERPEGSVSTLKIQRTQQEDSAVYLCASSLGQFSNQPQHFGDGTRLSIL.

This sequence joins TRBV6-5 and TRBJ2-7, with TRBD1 as a possible D gene (6 bases). V lost 2 bases and J 6 bases, leaving 14 bases between the germline ends. The CDR3 totals 14 residues. Germline CDR1 reads MNHEY; CDR2 reads SVGAGI. CDR3 protein: CASSYATGPFEQYF. The CDR3, as DNA: TGTGCCAGCAGTTACGCTACAGGGCCTTTCGAGCAGTACTTC.

This sequence joins TRBV4-3 and TRBJ2-2; 10 bases align to TRBD1. CDR3 length: 18 residues. CDR1 and CDR2 from the germline V gene are LGHNA and YSLEER. After removal of 5 bases from V and 1 base from J, the junction contained 10 bases not matched to a gene. The CDR3 sequence is CASSSLGQGMGNTGELFF. Here the CDR3 DNA reads TGCGCCAGCAGCAGCCTGGGACAGGGGATGGGGAACACCGGGGAGCTGTTTTTT.

This chain connects TRBV7-2 to TRBJ2-5; D might be TRBD1 (5 bases). Germline CDR1 and CDR2: SGHTA and FQGNSA. This CDR3 contains 14 residues. V was clipped by 1 base and J by 5 bases, with 11 bases between them. CDR3 nucleotides: TGTGCCAGCAGCTTAGGGAGCCCAGGGGAGACCCAGTACTTC. Amino acid sequence: CASSLGSPGETQYF. Using reference TRBV7-2 and TRBJ2-5 for the parts outside the CDR3, the full variable domain is GAGVSQSPSNKVTEKGKDVELRCDPISGHTALYWYRQSLGQGLEFLIYFQGNSAPDKSGLPSDRFSAERTGGSVSTLTIQRTQQEDSAVYLCASSLGSPGETQYFGPGTRLLVL.

V usage is TRBV28 and J usage is TRBJ2-7; TRBD1 matches at 8 bases. V shed 6 bases, J shed 2 bases, and the junction held 3 bases outside the gene matches. Germline CDR1 reads MDHEN; CDR2 reads SYDVKM. This CDR3 is 13 amino acids long. Here the CDR3 DNA reads TGTGCCAGCAGATCGGGACAGGCCTACGAGCAGTACTTC. It yields the protein CASRSGQAYEQYF.

The CDR3, as DNA: TGCGCCAGCAGCTGGGGGGACAGAACAAATTCACCCCTCCACTTT. Protein: CASSWGDRTNSPLHF. This chain uses TRBV5-1 with TRBJ1-6; 7 bases map to TRBD1. Germline V lookup: CDR1 SGHRS, CDR2 YFSETQ. The CDR3 spans 15 residues. The V and J ends lost 3 bases and 7 bases, in that order; junction bases with no gene match: 7.

The CDR3 nucleotides read TGTGCCAGTAGTATGGTCGGGTATAGCAATCAGCCCCAGCATTTT. This gives the protein CASSMVGYSNQPQHF. This chain connects TRBV19 to TRBJ1-5; D gene uncertain. Germline lookup yields CDR1 LNHDA and CDR2 SQIVND (reference sequence). This CDR3 contains 15 residues. V was shortened by 3 bases and J by 0 bases, with 9 bases between the two germline ends.

The chain combines TRBV11-2 with TRBJ2-2; D not resolved. From germline, CDR1 is SGHAT and CDR2 FQNNGV. CDR3 length equals 13 residues. Trimming cost V 5 bases and J 1 base, with 5 bases left between them. CDR3 sequence: CASSPLNTGELFF. CDR3 in DNA: TGTGCCAGCAGCCCCTTGAACACCGGGGAGCTGTTTTTT.

The rearrangement links TRBV5-8 to TRBJ2-3; 10 bases line up with TRBD2. Trimming took 0 bases from V and 1 from J; bases not matched to a gene: 2. CDR3 length: 16 amino acids. Germline lookup yields CDR1 SGHTS and CDR2 YDEGEE. CDR3 loop: CASSLGTSGGTDTQYF. DNA for the CDR3: TGTGCCAGCAGCTTGGGGACTAGCGGTGGCACAGATACGCAGTATTTT.

V usage is TRBV6-5 and J usage is TRBJ2-1; tentatively, D is TRBD1 (6 bases). V was clipped by 4 bases and J by 4 bases, with 11 bases between them. The CDR3 spans 14 residues. Germline V gene data show CDR1 as MNHEY and CDR2 as SVGAGI. DNA of the CDR3: TGTGCCAGCAGTTCCCGGGGACAATACAATGAGCAGTTCTTC. Translation gives CASSSRGQYNEQFF.

The CDR3: CASSPRGVPYNEQFF. CDR3 DNA sequence: TGTGCCAGCAGCCCCCGCGGGGTACCCTACAATGAGCAGTTCTTC. This chain links TRBV9 with TRBJ2-1, with D possibly TRBD2 on 6 matching bases. The length of the CDR3 is 15 residues. V was clipped by 4 bases and J by 2 bases, with 13 bases between them. Germline V gene sequence: CDR1 SGDLS, CDR2 YYNGEE.